A single sample gave rise to the 24 T cell receptor beta chains below, sequenced in a study of T cell clones after liver transplantation. Sequenced by immunoSEQ multiplex PCR; TCRdb stores in-frame clones only, minus some. Of around 100,000 clones listed, around 80% are singletons. Material: CD4+ T cells from blood, obtained approximately 43 months after liver transplant. The receptors were sampled from a human patient who received a liver transplant. Part of the T cells may come from the graft donor.

This chain connects TRBV6-5 to TRBJ2-3; possibly TRBD1 for D (6 bases). Germline lookup yields CDR1 MNHEY and CDR2 SVGAGI. The CDR3 totals 15 residues. Trimming removed 7 bases at V and 2 bases at J, with 16 bases between. The CDR3 DNA reads as TGTGCCAGCATTCCCCGGCAGGGGAACACAGATACGCAGTATTTT. Translating gives CASIPRQGNTDTQYF.

The chain carries TRBV12-5 and TRBJ1-1, with D unclear. The germline V gene encodes CDR1 LGHNT and CDR2 FRNRAP. CDR3 length: 13 amino acids. Trimming removed 6 bases at V and 0 bases at J, with 8 bases between. CDR3 region: CASGLYMNTEAFF. The CDR3 coding sequence is TGTGCTAGTGGGTTATACATGAACACTGAAGCTTTCTTT.

J is TRBJ2-7 and V is TRBV7-9; possible D gene TRBD2, 5 bases. V was cut by 5 bases and J by 5 bases, with 13 bases left in between. The germline V gene encodes CDR1 SEHNR and CDR2 FQNEAQ (reference sequence). The CDR3 length is 13 residues. In DNA, the CDR3 is TGTGCCAGCAGCGGGGAGATATCTCACGAGCAGTACTTC. Translating it yields CASSGEISHEQYF.

The V gene is TRBV5-1, the J gene TRBJ2-5; 11 bases are a match to TRBD2. CDR3 length equals 19 residues. J lost 7 bases, V lost 0 bases, and 17 bases had no gene match. Germline CDR1 is SGHRS and CDR2 is YFSETQ. CDR3 bases: TGCGCCAGCAGCTTGGCACCCAACCGAGTAGCGGGGGGGCTAGGGACCCAGTACTTC. This encodes CASSLAPNRVAGGLGTQYF. Variable domain in full (rest from reference TRBV5-1 and TRBJ2-5): KAGVTQTPRYLIKTRGQQVTLSCSPISGHRSVSWYQQTPGQGLQFLFEYFSETQRNKGNFPGRFSGRQFSNSRSEMNVSTLELGDSALYLCASSLAPNRVAGGLGTQYFGPGTRLLVL.

This clone appeared once. This chain joins TRBV7-9 and TRBJ2-7, with 9 positions matching TRBD1. The CDR3 covers 15 residues. Germline CDR1 is SEHNR and CDR2 is FQNEAQ (reference sequence). V shed 5 bases, J shed 4 bases, and the junction held 9 bases outside the gene matches. CDR3 nucleotides: TGTGCCAGCAGCATACGGACAGGGGCGAATTACGAGCAGTACTTC. It specifies CASSIRTGANYEQYF.

Turning to this clone: One junction end does not reproduce the germline sequence, and a read error may be involved. The CDR3 region is CASSPQAPQGVDF. The CDR3 region has the DNA TGTGCCAGCTCACCACAGGCCCCCCAGGGCGTGGATTTT. The V gene is TRBV18, the J gene TRBJ2-3, with D possibly TRBD1 on 5 matching bases. There are 13 residues in the CDR3. The germline V gene has CDR1 KGHSH and CDR2 LQKENI.

The V and J genes are TRBV18 and TRBJ2-7, with unresolved D. The CDR3 has 14 amino acids. V gave up 8 bases and J gave up 6 bases, with 20 bases separating them. The V gene's germline CDR1 is KGHSH and CDR2 LQKENI. Here the CDR3 reads CASQKGSEKSEQYF. The CDR3 bases are TGTGCCAGCCAAAAGGGATCCGAAAAGAGCGAGCAGTACTTC. Together with reference TRBV18 and TRBJ2-7, the CDR3 gives the full variable domain: NAGVMQNPRHLVRRRGQEARLRCSPMKGHSHVYWYRQLPEEGLKFMVYLQKENIIDESGMPKERFSAEFPKEGPSILRIQQVVRGDSAAYFCASQKGSEKSEQYFGPGTRLTVT.

The V and J genes are TRBV28 and TRBJ2-3, with 11 bases lining up with TRBD2. CDR1 and CDR2 from the germline V gene are MDHEN and SYDVKM. The J segment lost 5 bases and the V segment lost 6 bases, leaving 13 bases of the junction unmatched. This CDR3 has 17 amino acids. Here the CDR3 reads CASSKPMGLAGGDTQYF. The CDR3 coding sequence is TGTGCCAGCAGCAAACCAATGGGGCTAGCGGGGGGAGATACGCAGTATTTT.

This chain links TRBV30 with TRBJ1-3, with TRBD1 matching 7 bases. Germline V CDR1 and CDR2: GTSNPN, SVGIG (reference sequence). This CDR3 contains 15 residues. After removal of 0 bases from V and 4 bases from J, the junction contained 6 bases not matched to a gene. The CDR3 reads CAWSVGTGVGNTIYF. As DNA, the CDR3 is TGTGCCTGGAGTGTTGGAACAGGGGTGGGAAACACCATATATTTT.

V is TRBV2 and J is TRBJ2-7; TRBD2 is a possible D gene (5 bases). Trimming took off 4 bases at V and 2 bases at J, with 12 bases between the two ends. Germline assignment: CDR1 SNHLY and CDR2 FYNNEI. This CDR3 region has 14 residues. CDR3 amino acids: CASSASGLTYEQYF. Written as DNA, the CDR3 is TGTGCCAGCAGTGCATCTGGACTCACCTACGAGCAGTACTTC.

The chain couples TRBV27 to TRBJ1-1, with 7 bases fitting TRBD1. The junction had 9 bases not matched to a gene; V was cut back by 8 bases and J by 6 bases. The CDR3 is made up of 13 amino acids. Germline values: CDR1 MNHEY, CDR2 SMNVEV (reference sequence). The CDR3 here is CASQTQGLAEAFF. In DNA form, the CDR3 reads TGTGCCAGCCAAACACAGGGGTTGGCTGAAGCTTTCTTT.

By frequency in the sample, this clone is medium-sized. The chain has TRBV19 and TRBJ2-5; possibly TRBD1 or TRBD2 for D (5 bases each). This CDR3 comprises 13 residues. Germline V gene lookup returns CDR1 LNHDA and CDR2 SQIVND (reference sequence). Between the trimmed V and J ends, which lost 7 bases and 0 bases, there was a span of 9 bases. In nucleotides, the CDR3 is TGTGCCAGTACGGGGCATAACCAAGAGACCCAGTACTTC. Residues: CASTGHNQETQYF.

The chain is built from TRBV19 and TRBJ2-6; TRBD1 is a possible D gene (6 bases). Germline V gene data show CDR1 as LNHDA and CDR2 as SQIVND (reference sequence). Trimming removed 3 bases from V and 0 bases from J, with 9 bases in between. There are 16 residues in the CDR3. CDR3 in amino acids: CASSMGASSGANVLTF. The CDR3 DNA reads as TGTGCCAGTAGTATGGGGGCGAGCTCTGGGGCCAACGTCCTGACTTTC.

This clone was observed a few times. J is TRBJ2-2 and V is TRBV6-1; the D gene is possibly TRBD2 (5 bases). The CDR3 length is 13 residues. V shed 5 bases and J shed 6 bases, with 10 bases lying between them. In germline, CDR1 is MNHNS, CDR2 SASEGT. The CDR3, as DNA: TGTGCCAGCAGTCTGTTGGAGGCCGGGGAGCTGTTTTTT. Translated, it gives CASSLLEAGELFF.

The chain couples TRBV10-2 to TRBJ1-5; D might be TRBD1 (6 bases). In germline, CDR1 is WSHSY, CDR2 SAAADI. V shed 2 bases and J shed 1 base, with 9 bases lying between them. CDR3 size: 15 residues. Here the CDR3 reads CASSELQGSNQPQHF. For the CDR3, the DNA is TGCGCCAGCAGTGAGCTACAGGGAAGCAATCAGCCCCAGCATTTT.

V usage is TRBV5-1 and J usage is TRBJ1-1, with 8 bases lining up with TRBD1. Germline V gene sequence: CDR1 SGHRS, CDR2 YFSETQ. The CDR3 totals 14 residues. Trimming removed 6 bases from V and 1 base from J; junction bases left unmatched: 5. CDR3 amino acids: CASTRDRPNTEAFF. As DNA, the CDR3 is TGCGCCAGCACCAGGGACAGGCCGAACACTGAAGCTTTCTTT. Drawing the rest from reference TRBV5-1 and TRBJ1-1, the complete variable domain is KAGVTQTPRYLIKTRGQQVTLSCSPISGHRSVSWYQQTPGQGLQFLFEYFSETQRNKGNFPGRFSGRQFSNSRSEMNVSTLELGDSALYLCASTRDRPNTEAFFGQGTRLTVV.

This clone showed up just once. This chain links TRBV28 with TRBJ1-5; 8 nucleotides align to TRBD1. CDR3 length equals 15 residues. Germline values: CDR1 MDHEN, CDR2 SYDVKM. V lost 5 bases to trimming and J lost 6 bases; unmatched junction nucleotides: 9. CDR3 coding DNA: TGTGCCAGCAGTCAGGGGGCGCCGAATAGTCAGCCCCAGCATTTT. It translates to CASSQGAPNSQPQHF.

This clone appeared once. The gene calls are TRBV18 and TRBJ1-2; 8 bases line up with TRBD1. There are 12 residues in the CDR3. V lost 6 bases to trimming and J lost 7 bases; unmatched junction nucleotides: 4. The germline V gene has CDR1 KGHSH and CDR2 LQKENI. CDR3: CASSADRVGYTF. The CDR3 DNA reads TGTGCCAGCTCGGCGGACAGGGTTGGCTACACCTTC.

This clone was counted a single time. This sequence joins TRBV5-5 and TRBJ1-2; D remains ambiguous. The CDR3 spans 12 residues. Trimming cost V 1 base and J 3 bases, with 4 bases left between them. Germline V gene sequence: CDR1 SGHKS, CDR2 YYEKEE (reference sequence). The CDR3 reads CASSLRDYGYTF. Written as DNA, the CDR3 is TGTGCCAGCAGCTTGCGGGACTATGGCTACACCTTC.

The chain combines TRBV6-1 with TRBJ2-5; D may match TRBD1 or TRBD2 (5 bases each). With 2 bases removed from V and 2 bases from J, the gap between germline ends came to 12 bases. CDR1 MNHNS and CDR2 SASEGT come from the germline V gene. This CDR3 has 15 amino acids. The CDR3 loop reads CASSELGPGQETQYF. CDR3 in DNA: TGTGCCAGCAGTGAACTGGGACCCGGTCAAGAGACCCAGTACTTC.

The V and J genes are TRBV2 and TRBJ2-7; TRBD1 matches 7 bases. The germline V gene encodes CDR1 SNHLY and CDR2 FYNNEI. J was trimmed by 1 base and V by 9 bases; bases with no gene match: 9. The CDR3 totals 14 residues. Here the CDR3 DNA reads TGTGCCAGATCAACCGGGACAGCTTCCTACGAGCAGTACTTC. Encoded protein: CARSTGTASYEQYF. The full variable domain, with the rest looked up from reference TRBV2 and TRBJ2-7, is EPEVTQTPSHQVTQMGQEVILRCVPISNHLYFYWYRQILGQKVEFLVSFYNNEISEKSEIFDDQFSVERPDGSNFTLKIRSTKLEDSAMYFCARSTGTASYEQYFGPGTRLTVT.

The J gene is TRBJ2-1, the V gene TRBV6-4; TRBD2 is a possible D gene (5 bases). The CDR3 runs to 13 residues. The germline V gene encodes CDR1 MRHNA and CDR2 SNTAGT. Between the trimmed V and J ends, which lost 3 bases and 14 bases, there was a span of 17 bases. In DNA form, the CDR3 reads TGTGCCAGCAGTGAGAGACCCAGAGGGCCCGAGTTCTTC. Amino acids: CASSERPRGPEFF.

The chain employs TRBV5-1 and TRBJ1-5; D possibly corresponds to TRBD1 (6 bases). The CDR3 is 16 residues long. V was cut by 0 bases and J by 0 bases, with 10 bases left in between. CDR1 SGHRS and CDR2 YFSETQ come from the germline V gene. The chain's CDR3 is CASSLGGTNSNQPQHF. The CDR3 DNA is TGCGCCAGCAGCTTGGGGGGGACAAATAGCAATCAGCCCCAGCATTTT.

The chain employs TRBV9 and TRBJ2-5; 9 bases agree with TRBD2. Per germline, CDR1 SGDLS and CDR2 YYNGEE. This CDR3 comprises 17 residues. The junction had 8 bases not matched to a gene; V was cut back by 0 bases and J by 2 bases. CDR3: CASSVGISSGTQETQYF. The CDR3 region has the DNA TGTGCCAGCAGCGTAGGGATCTCTAGCGGGACTCAAGAGACCCAGTACTTC. The entire variable domain, with the rest obtained from reference TRBV9 and TRBJ2-5, is as follows: DSGVTQTPKHLITATGQRVTLRCSPRSGDLSVYWYQQSLDQGLQFLIQYYNGEERAKGNILERFSAQQFPDLHSELNLSSLELGDSALYFCASSVGISSGTQETQYFGPGTRLLVL.